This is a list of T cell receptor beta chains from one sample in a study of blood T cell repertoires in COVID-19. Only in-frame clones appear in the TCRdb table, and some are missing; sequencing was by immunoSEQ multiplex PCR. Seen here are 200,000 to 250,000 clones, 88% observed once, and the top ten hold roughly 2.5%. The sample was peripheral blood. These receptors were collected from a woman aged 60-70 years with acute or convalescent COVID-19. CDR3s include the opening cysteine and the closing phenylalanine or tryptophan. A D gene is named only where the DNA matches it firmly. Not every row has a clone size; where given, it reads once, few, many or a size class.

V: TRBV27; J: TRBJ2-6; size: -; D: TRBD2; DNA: TGTGCCAGCAGTTTCTGGGGTAGCGGGAAGGGGGCCAACGTCCTGACTTTC; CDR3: CASSFWGSGKGANVLTF
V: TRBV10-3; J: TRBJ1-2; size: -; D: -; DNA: TGTGCCATCAGTGACAGTGCCAGGGCCGATGGCTACACCTTC; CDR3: CAISDSARADGYTF
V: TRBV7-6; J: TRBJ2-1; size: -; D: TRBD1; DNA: TGTGCCAGCAGCTTAGGACCGGACAGGTCACACAATGAGCAGTTCTTC; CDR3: CASSLGPDRSHNEQFF
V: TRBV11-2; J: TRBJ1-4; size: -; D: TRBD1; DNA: TGTGCCAGCAGCTACACAGGGGCAACTAATGAAAAACTGTTTTTT; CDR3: CASSYTGATNEKLFF
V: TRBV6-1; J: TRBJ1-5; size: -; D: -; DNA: TGTGCCAGCAGTGAGGCTTACCAGCCCCAGCATTTT; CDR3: CASSEAYQPQHF
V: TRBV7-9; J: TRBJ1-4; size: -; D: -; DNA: TGTGCCAGCAGCCCAGGGGACCTGAGGGGCGAAAAACTGTTTTTT; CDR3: CASSPGDLRGEKLFF
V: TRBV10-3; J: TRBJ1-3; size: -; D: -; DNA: TGTGCCATCAGCTCCGGGACAAACTCTGGAAACACCATATATTTT; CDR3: CAISSGTNSGNTIYF
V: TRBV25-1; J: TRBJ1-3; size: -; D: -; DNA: TGTGCCAGCAGTCTACAGACGGGAAACACCATATATTTT; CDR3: CASSLQTGNTIYF
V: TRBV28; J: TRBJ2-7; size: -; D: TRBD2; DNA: TGTGCCAGCAGTTTATTCCCTAGCGGGAGCAGCGACGAGCAGTACTTC; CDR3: CASSLFPSGSSDEQYF
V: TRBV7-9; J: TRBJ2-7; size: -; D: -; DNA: TGTGCCAGCAGCTTACGTACAGGCTCCTACGAGCAGTACTTC; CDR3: CASSLRTGSYEQYF
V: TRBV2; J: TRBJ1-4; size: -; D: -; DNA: TGTGCCAGCAGTGACAGGGGCCAAGAGATGGGTGAAAAACTGTTTTTT; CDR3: CASSDRGQEMGEKLFF
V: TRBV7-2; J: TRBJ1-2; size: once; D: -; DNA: TGTGCCAGCAGCTTAGCCACAGCCAACTATGGCTACACCTTC; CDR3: CASSLATANYGYTF
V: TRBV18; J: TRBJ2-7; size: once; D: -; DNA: TGTGCCAGCTCACCCCCAACGGGGGCCTACGAGCAGTACTTC; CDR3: CASSPPTGAYEQYF
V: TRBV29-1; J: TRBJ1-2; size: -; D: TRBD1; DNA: TGCAGCGTTGAATTTCGGGACAGCAACTATGGCTACACCTTC; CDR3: CSVEFRDSNYGYTF
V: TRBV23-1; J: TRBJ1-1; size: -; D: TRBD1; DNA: TGCGCCAGCAGTCAATCGGACGACGGACAGGGAGATGGCACTGAAGCTTTCTTT; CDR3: CASSQSDDGQGDGTEAFF
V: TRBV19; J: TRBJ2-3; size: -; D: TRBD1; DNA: TGTGCCACCACGAGCTGGGGACAGGGGATAGATACGCAGTATTTT; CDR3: CATTSWGQGIDTQYF
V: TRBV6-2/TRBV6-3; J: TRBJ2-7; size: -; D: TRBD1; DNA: TGTGCCAGCAGTTACTCGCAGGGGGCCTACGAGCAGTACTTC; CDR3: CASSYSQGAYEQYF
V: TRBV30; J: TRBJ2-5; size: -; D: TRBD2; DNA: TGTGCCTGGAGTGCCCGGGGGGGGCGGGAGACCCAGTACTTC; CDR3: CAWSARGGRETQYF
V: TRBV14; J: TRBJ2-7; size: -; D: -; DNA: TGTGCCAGCAGCAAAGCGGCGGGAAGCTCCTACGAGCAGTACTTC; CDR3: CASSKAAGSSYEQYF
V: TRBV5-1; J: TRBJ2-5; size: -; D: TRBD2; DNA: TGCGCCAGCAGCTTGGGTGCTAGCGGGGGAGAGACCCAGTACTTC; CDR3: CASSLGASGGETQYF
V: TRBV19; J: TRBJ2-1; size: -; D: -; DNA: TGTGCCAGTCAAGGGGGTAGCGAGGCGAGGGCTGAGCAGTTCTTC; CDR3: CASQGGSEARAEQFF
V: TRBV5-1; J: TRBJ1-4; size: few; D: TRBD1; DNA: TGCGCCAGCAGCTCGGGACAGCATAATGAAAAACTGTTTTTT; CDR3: CASSSGQHNEKLFF
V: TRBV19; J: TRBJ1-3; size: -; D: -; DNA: TGTGCCAGTAGTCTAAGAGGAAACACCATATATTTT; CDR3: CASSLRGNTIYF
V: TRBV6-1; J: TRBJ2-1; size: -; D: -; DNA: TGTGCCAGCAGTGACGCCAGGAGGGGATCCTACAATGAGCAGTTCTTC; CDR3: CASSDARRGSYNEQFF
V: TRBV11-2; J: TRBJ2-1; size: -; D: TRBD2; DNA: TGTGCCAGCAGCCCCAGGCGGGAGGGCCGGAATGAGCAGTTCTTC; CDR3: CASSPRREGRNEQFF
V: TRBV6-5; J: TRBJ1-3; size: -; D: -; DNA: TGTGCCAGCAGTTATCAGGGTGAGGGAAACACCATATATTTT; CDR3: CASSYQGEGNTIYF
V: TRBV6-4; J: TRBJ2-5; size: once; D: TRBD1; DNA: TGTGCCAGCAGTAAGGACAGGGGGGAGACCCAGTACTTC; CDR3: CASSKDRGETQYF
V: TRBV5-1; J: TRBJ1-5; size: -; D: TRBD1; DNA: TGCGCCAGCAGCTTGCAGGGGGCTGCTGGTCAGCCCCAGCATTTT; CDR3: CASSLQGAAGQPQHF
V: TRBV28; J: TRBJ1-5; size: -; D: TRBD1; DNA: TGTGCCAGCCTGCCCCGGGGAAAGGTCCCAGGGGGTCAACAGCCCCAGCATTTT; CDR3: CASLPRGKVPGGQQPQHF
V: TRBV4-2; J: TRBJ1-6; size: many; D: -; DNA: TGTGCCAGCAGCTACACAGGGCCTGACAGTTCACCCCTCCACTTT; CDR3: CASSYTGPDSSPLHF
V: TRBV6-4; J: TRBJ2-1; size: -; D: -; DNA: TGTGCCAGCAGTGCCGGACACGGCGGCGTCAATGAGCAGTTCTTC; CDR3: CASSAGHGGVNEQFF
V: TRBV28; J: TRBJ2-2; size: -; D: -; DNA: TGTGCCAGCAGTTTAACAGGTTTAAACACCGGGGAGCTGTTTTTT; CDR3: CASSLTGLNTGELFF
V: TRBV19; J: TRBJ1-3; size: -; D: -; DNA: TGTGCCAGTACTACCCAGAGGGCCTCTGGAAACACCATATATTTT; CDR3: CASTTQRASGNTIYF
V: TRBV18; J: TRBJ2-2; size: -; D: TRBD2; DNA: TGTGCCAGCTCACCGGGAGGGACCGGGGAGCTGTTTTTT; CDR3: CASSPGGTGELFF
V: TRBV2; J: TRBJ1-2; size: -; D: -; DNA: TGTGCCAGCAATCCGGCGGGCTATGGCTACACCTTC; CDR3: CASNPAGYGYTF
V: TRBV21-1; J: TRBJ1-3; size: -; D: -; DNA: TGTGCCAGCAGCAAAAGCCGGACCGGGGGTTCTGGAAACACCATATATTTT; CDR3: CASSKSRTGGSGNTIYF
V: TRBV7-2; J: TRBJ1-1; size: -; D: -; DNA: TGTGCCAGCAGCTTAGGACAGAACACTGAAGCTTTCTTT; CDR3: CASSLGQNTEAFF
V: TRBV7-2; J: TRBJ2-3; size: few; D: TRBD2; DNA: TGTGCCAGCTTTTTTAGCGGGAGAGCTGATACGCAGTATTTT; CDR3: CASFFSGRADTQYF
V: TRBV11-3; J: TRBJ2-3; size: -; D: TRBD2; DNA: TGTGCCAGCAGCTTCGGTAGCGGGACTGGAGATACGCAGTATTTT; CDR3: CASSFGSGTGDTQYF
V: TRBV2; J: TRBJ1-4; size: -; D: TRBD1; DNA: TGTGCCAGCAGCGCTAACAGGGGTGTCGAAAAACTGTTTTTT; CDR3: CASSANRGVEKLFF
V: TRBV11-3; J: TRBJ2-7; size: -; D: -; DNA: TGTGCCAGCAGTCTATTCCCCTCGAGAGAGCAGTACTTC; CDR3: CASSLFPSREQYF